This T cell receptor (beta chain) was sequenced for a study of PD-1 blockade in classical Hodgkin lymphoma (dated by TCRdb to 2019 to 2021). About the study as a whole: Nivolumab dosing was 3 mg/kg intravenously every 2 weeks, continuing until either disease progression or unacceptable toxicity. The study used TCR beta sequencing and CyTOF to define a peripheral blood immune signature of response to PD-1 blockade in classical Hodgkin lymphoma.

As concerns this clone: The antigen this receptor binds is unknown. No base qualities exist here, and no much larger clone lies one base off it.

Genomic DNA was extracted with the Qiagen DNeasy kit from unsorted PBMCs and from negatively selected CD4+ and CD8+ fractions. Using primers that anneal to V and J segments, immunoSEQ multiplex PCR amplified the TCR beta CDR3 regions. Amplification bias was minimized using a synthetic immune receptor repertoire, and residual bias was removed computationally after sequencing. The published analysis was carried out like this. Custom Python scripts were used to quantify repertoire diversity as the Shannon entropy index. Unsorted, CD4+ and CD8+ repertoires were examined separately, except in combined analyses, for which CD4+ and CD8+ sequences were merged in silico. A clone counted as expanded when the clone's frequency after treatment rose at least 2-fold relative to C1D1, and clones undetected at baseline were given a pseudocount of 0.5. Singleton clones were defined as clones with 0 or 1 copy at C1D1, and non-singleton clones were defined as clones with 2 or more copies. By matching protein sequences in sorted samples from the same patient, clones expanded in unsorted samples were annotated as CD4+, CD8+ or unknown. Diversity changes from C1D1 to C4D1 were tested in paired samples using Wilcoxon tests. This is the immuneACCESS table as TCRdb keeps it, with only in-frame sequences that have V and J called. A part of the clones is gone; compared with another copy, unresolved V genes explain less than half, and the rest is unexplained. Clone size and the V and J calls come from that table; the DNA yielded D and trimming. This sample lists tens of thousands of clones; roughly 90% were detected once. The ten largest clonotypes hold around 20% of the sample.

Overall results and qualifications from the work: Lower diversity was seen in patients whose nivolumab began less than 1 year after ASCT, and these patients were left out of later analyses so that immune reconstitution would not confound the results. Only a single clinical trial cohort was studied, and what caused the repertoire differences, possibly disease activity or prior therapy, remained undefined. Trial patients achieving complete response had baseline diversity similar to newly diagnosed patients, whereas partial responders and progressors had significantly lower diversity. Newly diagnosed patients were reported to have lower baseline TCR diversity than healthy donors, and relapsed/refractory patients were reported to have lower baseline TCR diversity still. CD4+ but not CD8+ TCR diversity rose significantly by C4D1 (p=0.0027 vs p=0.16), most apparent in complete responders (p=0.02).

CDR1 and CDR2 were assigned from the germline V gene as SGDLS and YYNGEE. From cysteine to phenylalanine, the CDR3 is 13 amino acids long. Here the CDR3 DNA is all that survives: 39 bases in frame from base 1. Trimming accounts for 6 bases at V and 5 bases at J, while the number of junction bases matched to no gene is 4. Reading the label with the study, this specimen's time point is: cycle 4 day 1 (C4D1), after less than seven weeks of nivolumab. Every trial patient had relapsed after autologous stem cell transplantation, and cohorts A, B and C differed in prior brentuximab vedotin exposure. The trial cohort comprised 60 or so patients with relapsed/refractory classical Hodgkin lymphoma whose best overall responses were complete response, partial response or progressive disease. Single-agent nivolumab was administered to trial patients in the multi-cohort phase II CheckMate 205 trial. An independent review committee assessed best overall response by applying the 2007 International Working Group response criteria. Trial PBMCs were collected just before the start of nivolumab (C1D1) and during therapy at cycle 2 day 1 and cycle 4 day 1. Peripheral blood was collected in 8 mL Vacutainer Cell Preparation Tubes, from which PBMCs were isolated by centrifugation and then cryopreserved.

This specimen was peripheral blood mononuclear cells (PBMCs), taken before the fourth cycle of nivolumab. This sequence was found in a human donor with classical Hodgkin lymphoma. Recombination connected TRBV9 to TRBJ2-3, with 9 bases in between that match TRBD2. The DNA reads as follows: TGTGCCAGCACTGCGGGAGGGTTAGATACGCAGTATTTT. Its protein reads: CASTAGGLDTQYF.